These T cell receptor beta chains were read from a single sample in a study of response to subunit inactivated influenza vaccine. MiXCR, run by TCRdb on the RT-PCR reads, gives a single entry per CDR3 protein. In the table there are 450,000 to 600,000 distinct CDR3 sequences, 7.2% of which are singletons. Source: PBMCs from blood, taken less than 30 months after vaccination. The receptors stem from a man between 50 and 75 years old who received an inactivated influenza vaccine. The CDR3 runs from the conserved cysteine through the conserved F or W. The D gene is left open where the match is weak. Size is stated for part of the rows, as once, few or many counts, or as a class when the clone is expanded.

V,size,length,D,J,CDR3,DNA
TRBV19,NA,14,NA,TRBJ2-3,CASSMGVSTDTQYF,TGTGCCAGTAGTATGGGGGTTTCCACAGATACGCAGTATTTT
TRBV5-1,NA,14,TRBD1,TRBJ1-2,CASSLRGLDYGYTF,TGCGCCAGCAGCCTCAGGGGGCTCGACTATGGCTACACCTTC
TRBV2,NA,11,NA,TRBJ1-4,CASSREEKLFF,TGTGCCAGCAGTCGAGAGGAAAAACTGTTTTTT
TRBV12-3/TRBV12-4,NA,13,TRBD1,TRBJ1-1,CASSLLRDSGAFF,TGTGCCAGCAGTTTACTCCGGGACAGTGGAGCTTTCTTT
TRBV20-1,many,16,NA,TRBJ1-2,CSARVGGGFGIFGYTF,TGCAGTGCTAGAGTGGGAGGCGGCTTTGGGATTTTTGGCTACACCTTC
TRBV7-2,NA,15,NA,TRBJ2-5,CASSLEALVTETQYF,TGTGCCAGCAGCTTAGAAGCGCTAGTGACGGAGACCCAGTACTTC
TRBV7-9,NA,13,NA,TRBJ2-1,CASSSRGLNEQFF,TGTGCCAGCAGCTCCAGGGGTTTGAATGAGCAGTTCTTC
TRBV28,few,14,TRBD1,TRBJ1-4,CASSLGQARGKLFF,TGTGCCAGCAGTCTTGGACAGGCCCGTGGAAAACTGTTTTTT
TRBV11-2,NA,17,TRBD1,TRBJ2-1,CASSTLGQGASGNEQFF,TGTGCCAGCAGCACCCTCGGACAGGGGGCCTCCGGAAATGAGCAGTTCTTC
TRBV28,NA,13,TRBD2,TRBJ2-7,CASSYQGGYEQYF,TGTGCCAGCAGTTACCAGGGAGGGTACGAGCAGTACTTC
TRBV3-1,many,17,NA,TRBJ1-3,CASSQERRSSSGNTIYF,TGTGCCAGCAGCCAAGAGAGGCGCTCGAGCTCTGGAAACACCATATATTTT
TRBV5-1,NA,14,NA,TRBJ2-5,CASSLAGAAETQYF,TGCGCCAGCAGCTTGGCGGGGGCTGCGGAGACCCAGTACTTC
TRBV5-1,NA,15,NA,TRBJ2-1,CASSLSRPNGDEQFF,TGCGCCAGCAGCTTAAGCAGGCCCAATGGGGATGAGCAGTTCTTC
TRBV6-2/TRBV6-3,NA,13,NA,TRBJ2-4,CASSYGRVNIQYF,TGTGCCAGCAGTTACGGGCGGGTAAACATTCAGTACTTC
TRBV5-5,NA,14,NA,TRBJ1-2,CASSGVNRVRGYTF,TGTGCCAGCAGCGGGGTGAACAGGGTGCGGGGCTACACCTTC
TRBV20-1,NA,15,NA,TRBJ1-6,CSARDPGRRNSPLHF,TGCAGTGCTAGAGACCCGGGACGCAGAAATTCACCCCTCCACTTT
TRBV27,NA,15,NA,TRBJ2-3,CASSLSVSGRDTQYF,TGTGCCAGCAGTTTAAGTGTGTCTGGTCGAGATACGCAGTATTTT
TRBV11-2,few,17,NA,TRBJ2-3,CASSGPQDRVSTDTQYF,TGTGCCAGCAGCGGCCCCCAGGACAGAGTTAGCACAGATACGCAGTATTTT
TRBV4-3,many,15,TRBD1,TRBJ1-4,CASSHSGQGSEKLFF,TGCGCCAGCAGCCATTCCGGACAGGGGAGTGAAAAACTGTTTTTT
TRBV27,NA,18,TRBD2,TRBJ2-6,CASSLSAGGLSGANVLTF,TGTGCCAGCAGTTTATCGGCGGGAGGCCTCTCTGGGGCCAACGTCCTGACTTTC
TRBV6-5,NA,14,NA,TRBJ2-3,CASSYPGMGDTQYF,TGTGCCAGCAGTTACCCTGGTATGGGAGATACGCAGTATTTT
TRBV7-2,many,14,NA,TRBJ2-2,CASSLGTYTGELFF,TGTGCCAGCAGCTTAGGGACTTACACCGGGGAGCTGTTTTTT